What follows are 9 T cell receptor beta chains derived from one specimen sequenced in a study of Ad26.COV2.S vaccination and SARS-CoV-2 variants. Treatment specified: 19 received Ad26.COV2.S at low or high dose, single or two shots; 5 received placebo; per-sample allocation not given. Samples were taken on day 63 after the first vaccine or placebo injection. Sequencing was performed with immunoSEQ multiplex PCR; in TCRdb, only in-frame clones are kept and a portion is missing. The table shows about 400,000 clones, with over 75% occurring only once. The source was peripheral blood, collected in a trial of Ad26.COV2.S vaccine versus placebo. The receptors here all came from a person between 18 and 59 years old who received the Ad26.COV2.S COVID-19 vaccine or a placebo.

This chain links TRBV29-1 with TRBJ2-2, with 10 bases identical to TRBD2. The J segment lost 6 bases and the V segment lost 0 bases, leaving 19 bases of the junction unmatched. The CDR3 contains 20 residues. Germline V gene sequence: CDR1 SQVTM, CDR2 ANQGSEA. The CDR3 DNA sequence: TGCAGCGTTGAAGAGTCCGGGGAGCGGGAGGGCCGATTCGCTCCCGGGGAGCTGTTTTTT. It codes for CSVEESGEREGRFAPGELFF.

This clone was seen a single time. This rearrangement joins TRBV5-1 to TRBJ2-7, with D perhaps matching TRBD2 (5 bases). Trimming removed 4 bases from V and 1 base from J, with 9 bases in between. This CDR3 spans 13 amino acids. CDR1 and CDR2 (germline): SGHRS, YFSETQ. The CDR3: CASSPGGSYEQYF. CDR3 bases: TGCGCCAGCAGCCCGGGCGGGTCCTACGAGCAGTACTTC.

The chain carries TRBV4-1 and TRBJ2-1; 7 bases agree with TRBD1. J lost 1 base, V lost 4 bases, and 7 bases had no gene match. Looked up from germline, CDR1 is MGHRA and CDR2 is YSYEKL. This CDR3 is built from 16 residues. CDR3 nucleotides: TGCGCCAGCAGCCCAGTGGACAGGCTATCCTACAATGAGCAGTTCTTC. Translated, it gives CASSPVDRLSYNEQFF.

This clone was seen just once. This chain connects TRBV11-2 to TRBJ1-1; 8 nucleotides agree with TRBD1. The germline CDR1 and CDR2 sequences are SGHAT and FQNNGV. The trim removed 6 bases at V and 4 bases at J, leaving 13 bases unmatched. CDR3 length: 16 residues. The CDR3 region is CASRTQYFTGGTEAFF. DNA of the CDR3: TGTGCCAGCAGAACCCAATATTTTACAGGGGGCACTGAAGCTTTCTTT.

As for this clone: At the DNA level, this CDR3 is encoded by other sequences in the same sample as well. J is TRBJ2-7 and V is TRBV28; D is unclear. Trimming cost V 5 bases and J 4 bases, with 3 bases left between them. The CDR3 is made up of 10 amino acids. Germline V gene sequence: CDR1 MDHEN, CDR2 SYDVKM. CDR3 in DNA: TGTGCCAGCAGTACTTACGAGCAGTACTTC. This translates into CASSTYEQYF.

The chain combines TRBV12-3 or TRBV12-4 with TRBJ1-1; tentative D call: TRBD1 (6 bases). The V end was cut by 4 bases, the J end by 4 bases, with 10 bases between. This CDR3 spans 13 amino acids. The DNA of the CDR3 is TGTGCCAGCAGTTGGGGGGCTGGCACTGAAGCTTTCTTT. Its translation: CASSWGAGTEAFF.

This rearrangement joins TRBV6-1 to TRBJ2-1; maybe TRBD2 (5 bases). Germline assignment: CDR1 MNHNS and CDR2 SASEGT. V shed 2 bases and J shed 2 bases, with 16 bases lying between them. The CDR3 is made up of 17 amino acids. Here the CDR3 reads CASSESGSIPPYNEQFF. CDR3 nucleotides: TGTGCCAGCAGTGAATCGGGATCCATTCCGCCCTACAATGAGCAGTTCTTC.

The chain employs TRBV28 and TRBJ2-1; 10 bases fit TRBD1. This CDR3 has 13 residues. V lost 6 bases, J lost 7 bases, and 3 bases stayed unmatched. Looked up from germline, CDR1 is MDHEN and CDR2 is SYDVKM. The chain's CDR3 is CASRGQGVNEQFF. The CDR3 coding sequence is TGTGCCAGCAGAGGACAGGGGGTAAATGAGCAGTTCTTC. Full variable domain (rest looked up from reference TRBV28 and TRBJ2-1): DVKVTQSSRYLVKRTGEKVFLECVQDMDHENMFWYRQDPGLGLRLIYFSYDVKMKEKGDIPEGYSVSREKKERFSLILESASTNQTSMYLCASRGQGVNEQFFGPGTRLTVL.

V is TRBV4-2 and J is TRBJ1-2; D is uncertain. Germline CDR1 and CDR2: LGHNA and YNFKEQ. V shed 0 bases and J shed 2 bases, with 13 bases lying between them. CDR3 length: 16 amino acids. For the CDR3, the DNA is TGTGCCAGCAGCCAAGACTATCAAGGATGGAACTATGGCTACACCTTC. Protein: CASSQDYQGWNYGYTF.